Presented here are 26 T cell receptor beta chains from one specimen sequenced in a study of vaccination effects on CD4 cells after COVID-19. Using viral peptide pools, the ViraFEST assay grew out antigen-specific CD4+ T cells prior to sequencing. Upon completion of 10 days in culture, CD4+ T cells were isolated. Either the BNT162b2 or mRNA-1273 vaccine was given to participants in two doses. Assay: immunoSEQ multiplex PCR; the TCRdb copy retains only in-frame clones and omits some. Of roughly 24,000 clones listed, 77% are singletons. The antigens for these receptors are not known. The specimen comprised CD4+ T cells from PBMCs cultured with HCoV-NL63 spike peptides, sampled after COVID-19 vaccination. Source of these receptors: a human donor who received a COVID-19 vaccine.

This chain uses TRBV4-1 with TRBJ2-7; TRBD1 is a possible D gene (7 bases). The CDR3 spans 16 residues. With 3 bases removed from V and 2 bases from J, the gap between germline ends came to 17 bases. Germline CDR1 and CDR2: MGHRA and YSYEKL. As DNA, the CDR3 is TGCGCCAGCAGCCAGAGTGGAGGGGGCGCCCCCTACGAGCAGTACTTC. Translating it yields CASSQSGGGAPYEQYF.

The rearrangement uses TRBV6-1 and TRBJ1-5; no reliable D call. V was shortened by 0 bases and J by 3 bases, with 6 bases between the two germline ends. In germline, CDR1 is MNHNS, CDR2 SASEGT. The CDR3 is made up of 14 amino acids. This CDR3 reads CASSEAGVNQPQHF. CDR3 sequence (DNA): TGTGCCAGCAGTGAAGCAGGAGTCAATCAGCCCCAGCATTTT.

The CDR3 sequence is CARRQGTSGGTEAFF. CDR3 in DNA: TGCGCCAGGCGACAGGGGACAAGCGGGGGCACTGAAGCTTTCTTT. The rearrangement joins TRBV4-1 to TRBJ1-1; 8 bases align to TRBD1. J was trimmed by 4 bases and V by 9 bases; bases with no gene match: 13. The germline CDR1 and CDR2 sequences are MGHRA and YSYEKL. This CDR3 spans 15 amino acids.

Here the CDR3 DNA reads TGTGCCAGCAGCTTATCCGGACAGGCGTACACTGAAGCTTTCTTT. Translated, it gives CASSLSGQAYTEAFF. V is TRBV7-2 and J is TRBJ1-1, with 7 nucleotides matching TRBD1. Germline assignment: CDR1 SGHTA and CDR2 FQGNSA. V gave up 2 bases and J gave up 3 bases; unmatched junction bases: 6. This CDR3 is built from 15 residues. The full variable domain, with the rest looked up from reference TRBV7-2 and TRBJ1-1, is GAGVSQSPSNKVTEKGKDVELRCDPISGHTALYWYRQSLGQGLEFLIYFQGNSAPDKSGLPSDRFSAERTGGSVSTLTIQRTQQEDSAVYLCASSLSGQAYTEAFFGQGTRLTVV.

The chain uses TRBV5-1 and TRBJ2-1; 7 positions agree with TRBD2. The CDR3 runs 14 residues. Germline V gene sequence: CDR1 SGHRS, CDR2 YFSETQ. V was pared by 3 bases and J by 5 bases, with 5 bases of the junction left unmatched. This CDR3 is CASSYRDYHNEQFF. In DNA, the CDR3 is TGCGCCAGCAGCTACCGGGACTACCACAATGAGCAGTTCTTC. The variable domain in full, with the rest retrieved from reference TRBV5-1 and TRBJ2-1, is KAGVTQTPRYLIKTRGQQVTLSCSPISGHRSVSWYQQTPGQGLQFLFEYFSETQRNKGNFPGRFSGRQFSNSRSEMNVSTLELGDSALYLCASSYRDYHNEQFFGPGTRLTVL.

V gene TRBV7-9 combines with J gene TRBJ1-4; D not certain. The CDR3 runs 12 residues. The germline CDR1 and CDR2 sequences are SEHNR and FQNEAQ (reference sequence). Deletions cut 4 bases from V and 8 bases from J, with 8 bases between. CDR3 loop: CASSSGPEKLFF. The CDR3 coding sequence is TGTGCCAGCAGCTCGGGCCCCGAAAAACTGTTTTTT.

The chain combines TRBV5-6 with TRBJ1-2; D uncertain. CDR3 length equals 12 residues. The germline CDR1 and CDR2 sequences are SGHDT and YYEEEE. Between the trimmed V and J ends, which lost 1 base and 8 bases, there was a span of 9 bases. The CDR3 loop is CASSLRVPGYTF. Here the CDR3 DNA reads TGTGCCAGCAGCTTGCGCGTGCCGGGCTACACCTTC.

DNA for the CDR3: TGTGCCACCAGCAGAGATGTAGGGGGGAATCAGCCCCAGCATTTT. It translates to CATSRDVGGNQPQHF. This chain links TRBV15 with TRBJ1-5, with TRBD1 as a possible D gene (6 bases). The CDR3 sequence is 15 residues long. Between the trimmed V and J ends, which lost 0 bases and 4 bases, there was a span of 10 bases. Germline loops: CDR1 LNHNV, CDR2 YYDKDF (reference sequence).

The V call is TRBV14, the J call TRBJ2-7, with 9 bases identical to TRBD2. The V gene's germline CDR1 is SGHDN and CDR2 FVKESK. The CDR3 sequence is 15 residues long. V shed 0 bases, J shed 0 bases, and the junction held 0 bases outside the gene matches. In nucleotides, the CDR3 is TGTGCCAGCAGCCAAGAACTAGCGGGCTCCTACGAGCAGTACTTC. Amino acid sequence: CASSQELAGSYEQYF.

The chain couples TRBV6-6 to TRBJ2-7; 13 nucleotides match TRBD2. This CDR3 spans 20 amino acids. Germline V gene lookup returns CDR1 MNHNY and CDR2 SVGAGI (reference sequence). J lost 1 base, V lost 5 bases, and 17 bases had no gene match. The CDR3 DNA reads as TGTGCCAGCAGTCCCTTCCCGGGACTAGCGGGGTCAATAGGGTCCTACGAGCAGTACTTC. Encoded protein: CASSPFPGLAGSIGSYEQYF.

The chain joins TRBV18 to TRBJ1-1; D is uncertain. Germline-derived CDR1 and CDR2 are KGHSH and LQKENI. Deletions cut 3 bases from V and 0 bases from J, with 11 bases between. This CDR3 has 15 amino acids. CDR3 in amino acids: CASSPQEALNTEAFF. CDR3 DNA: TGTGCCAGCTCACCCCAAGAGGCCCTGAACACTGAAGCTTTCTTT. The full variable domain, completed using reference TRBV18 and TRBJ1-1, is NAGVMQNPRHLVRRRGQEARLRCSPMKGHSHVYWYRQLPEEGLKFMVYLQKENIIDESGMPKERFSAEFPKEGPSILRIQQVVRGDSAAYFCASSPQEALNTEAFFGQGTRLTVV.

The chain carries TRBV7-2 and TRBJ2-7; 11 bases are a match to TRBD2. The CDR3 is 16 residues long. Germline lookup yields CDR1 SGHTA and CDR2 FQGNSA. V lost 5 bases, J lost 2 bases, and 8 bases stayed unmatched. Written as DNA, the CDR3 is TGTGCCAGCAGCCCTACCGGGACTAGCGGCACCTACGAGCAGTACTTC. This sequence encodes CASSPTGTSGTYEQYF.

The chain carries TRBV7-7 and TRBJ2-2, with D perhaps matching TRBD2 (6 bases). This CDR3 is built from 15 residues. Germline V gene sequence: CDR1 SSHAT, CDR2 FNYEAQ (reference sequence). Here the CDR3 reads CATKQEAGTTGELFF. For the CDR3, the DNA is TGTGCTACCAAACAAGAGGCGGGGACCACCGGGGAGCTGTTTTTT.

The V call is TRBV19, the J call TRBJ1-2, with TRBD1 matching 7 bases. V shed 7 bases, J shed 7 bases, and the junction held 9 bases outside the gene matches. The CDR3 sequence is 13 residues long. Germline V gives CDR1 LNHDA, CDR2 SQIVND (reference sequence). The CDR3 bases are TGTGCCAGTAACCCAGGGGGGTCGGGTGGCTACACCTTC. Translating gives CASNPGGSGGYTF.

The CDR3 here is CASSNRDNYNEQFF. The CDR3 nucleotides are TGTGCCAGCAGTAACCGGGACAATTACAATGAGCAGTTCTTC. The gene calls are TRBV6-5 and TRBJ2-1, with a possible D match to TRBD1 (6 bases). The CDR3 covers 14 residues. The V end lost 5 bases, the J end lost 4 bases, and 12 bases lay between the germline ends. CDR1 MNHEY and CDR2 SVGAGI come from the germline V gene.

The chain recombines TRBV5-4 with TRBJ1-2, with a tentative D call TRBD1 (6 bases). Germline V gives CDR1 SGHNT, CDR2 YYREEE (reference sequence). The V end was cut by 2 bases, the J end by 6 bases, with 17 bases between. The CDR3 totals 15 residues. This CDR3 reads CASSFLIPGVDGYTF. CDR3 DNA sequence: TGTGCCAGCAGCTTTTTGATCCCAGGGGTTGATGGCTACACCTTC.

The J gene is TRBJ1-6, the V gene TRBV28; no firm D call. V was cut by 5 bases and J by 4 bases, with 9 bases left in between. Germline V gives CDR1 MDHEN, CDR2 SYDVKM. CDR3 length equals 14 residues. The CDR3 region has the DNA TGTGCCAGCAGTACGACGGTTTATAATTCACCCCTCCACTTT. It specifies CASSTTVYNSPLHF.

This CDR3 is CASRRAIDRDYTF. The CDR3 DNA reads TGTGCCAGCCGCCGGGCTATAGACCGGGACTACACCTTC. The genes are TRBV6-2 or TRBV6-3 and TRBJ1-2; D is unclear. The V and J ends lost 8 bases and 10 bases respectively, with 20 bases between them. From germline, CDR1 is MNHEY and CDR2 SVGEGT. This CDR3 is 13 amino acids long.

This clone was observed a handful of times. One end of the junction fails to match germline, which may point to a read error. This chain joins TRBV19 and TRBJ1-5; possibly TRBD1 for D (5 bases). Per germline, CDR1 LNHDA and CDR2 SQIVND (reference sequence). The CDR3 contains 14 residues. CDR3 protein: CASRIGASNQPQHF. The DNA of the CDR3 is TGTGCCAGTAGGATAGGGGCGAGCAATCAGCCCCAGCATTTT. Combining the CDR3 with reference TRBV19 and TRBJ1-5 gives the whole variable domain DGGITQSPKYLFRKEGQNVTLSCEQNLNHDAMYWYRQDPGQGLRLIYYSQIVNDFQKGDIAEGYSVSREKKESFPLTVTSAQKNPTAFYLCASRIGASNQPQHFGDGTRLSIL.

This clone was seen only a few times. The chain carries TRBV4-1 and TRBJ1-1, with 9 positions matching TRBD1. The CDR3 extends over 15 amino acids. The germline V gene encodes CDR1 MGHRA and CDR2 YSYEKL. V gave up 4 bases and J gave up 5 bases; unmatched junction bases: 8. The CDR3 reads CASSPETGGRTEAFF. DNA for the CDR3: TGCGCCAGCAGCCCAGAGACAGGGGGTAGGACTGAAGCTTTCTTT.

There are a few counts of this clone. The chain uses TRBV3-1 (or the pseudogene TRBV3-2) and TRBJ1-6; D remains ambiguous. Trimming removed 4 bases from V and 13 bases from J, with 14 bases in between. This CDR3 comprises 13 residues. Germline loops: CDR1 LGHDT, CDR2 YNNKEL (reference sequence). CDR3 sequence reads: CASSPGRESPLHF. The CDR3 DNA follows: TGTGCCAGCAGCCCCGGCCGGGAGAGCCCCCTCCACTTT.

This clone was observed a handful of times. In DNA, the CDR3 is TGTGCCAGCAGCCTTGGACTATATAGCTCCTACGAGCAGTACTTC. This encodes CASSLGLYSSYEQYF. This chain connects TRBV3-1 (or the pseudogene TRBV3-2) to TRBJ2-7; possible D gene TRBD2, 6 bases. Germline lookup yields CDR1 LGHDT and CDR2 YNNKEL (reference sequence). The CDR3 has 15 amino acids. Trimming removed 4 bases at V and 0 bases at J, with 13 bases between.

The chain has TRBV5-1 and TRBJ2-7, with 8 positions matching TRBD2. This CDR3 region has 14 residues. V shed 4 bases, J shed 3 bases, and the junction held 6 bases outside the gene matches. Germline V gene data show CDR1 as SGHRS and CDR2 as YFSETQ. The CDR3 DNA is TGCGCCAGCAGCCGCGGGGGGCGGGTCTACGAGCAGTACTTC. Residues: CASSRGGRVYEQYF. Based on the CDR3 plus reference TRBV5-1 and TRBJ2-7, the full variable domain is KAGVTQTPRYLIKTRGQQVTLSCSPISGHRSVSWYQQTPGQGLQFLFEYFSETQRNKGNFPGRFSGRQFSNSRSEMNVSTLELGDSALYLCASSRGGRVYEQYFGPGTRLTVT.

This clone showed up just a few times. The rearrangement uses TRBV2 and TRBJ1-6; no reliable D call. Germline V CDR1 and CDR2: SNHLY, FYNNEI. The CDR3 spans 15 residues. With 5 bases removed from V and 7 bases from J, the gap between germline ends came to 15 bases. The CDR3 nucleotides are TGTGCCAGCAGTCGTGAAGGACGGATGAATTCACCCCTCCACTTT. This encodes CASSREGRMNSPLHF.

This clone was recorded only once. V and J are TRBV12-3 or TRBV12-4 and TRBJ1-1; D might be TRBD1 (6 bases). The V gene lost 6 bases and the J gene lost 6 bases, with 14 bases spanning the gap. CDR3 length: 13 amino acids. The CDR3 DNA is TGTGCCAGCAGCAAAACAGGGAGGGCTGAAGCTTTCTTT. It specifies CASSKTGRAEAFF.

The V and J genes are TRBV6-5 and TRBJ2-4; perhaps D is TRBD1 or TRBD2 (5 bases each). Trimming left V 6 bases short and J 1 base short, with 10 bases between. The CDR3 runs 14 residues. The germline CDR1 and CDR2 sequences are MNHEY and SVGAGI. This CDR3 reads CASSGEGAKNIQYF. CDR3 nucleotide sequence: TGTGCCAGCAGCGGCGAGGGGGCCAAAAACATTCAGTACTTC.